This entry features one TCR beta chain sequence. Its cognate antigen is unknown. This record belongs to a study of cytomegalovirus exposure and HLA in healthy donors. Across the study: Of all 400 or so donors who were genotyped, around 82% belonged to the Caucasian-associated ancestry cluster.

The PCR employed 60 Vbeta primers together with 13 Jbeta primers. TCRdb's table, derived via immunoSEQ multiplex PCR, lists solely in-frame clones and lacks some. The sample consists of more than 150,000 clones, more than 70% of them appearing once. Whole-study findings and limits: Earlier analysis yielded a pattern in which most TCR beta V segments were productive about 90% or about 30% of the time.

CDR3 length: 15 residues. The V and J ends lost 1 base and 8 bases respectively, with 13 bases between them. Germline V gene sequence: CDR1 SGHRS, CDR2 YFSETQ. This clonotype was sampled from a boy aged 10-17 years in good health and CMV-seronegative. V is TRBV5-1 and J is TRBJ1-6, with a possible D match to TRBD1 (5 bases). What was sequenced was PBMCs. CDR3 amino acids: CASSLQGPSDSPLHF. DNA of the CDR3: TGCGCCAGCAGCTTGCAGGGTCCGAGTGATTCACCCCTCCACTTT. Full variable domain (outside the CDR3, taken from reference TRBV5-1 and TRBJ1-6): KAGVTQTPRYLIKTRGQQVTLSCSPISGHRSVSWYQQTPGQGLQFLFEYFSETQRNKGNFPGRFSGRQFSNSRSEMNVSTLELGDSALYLCASSLQGPSDSPLHFGNGTRLTVT.